Reported below is one T cell receptor beta chain. Its antigen is unidentified. This entry comes from a study of T cell repertoires in cytomegalovirus infection. Study context: Selection of CMV epitopes for the study included recently identified HLA-C-restricted and well-studied HLA-B-restricted ones. Public TCR beta signatures marked donors with CMV infection and the matching HLA. Study conclusions and caveats: HLA-C-restricted CMV clonotypes gave the most frequent clonotype in two of eight donors.

TCRdb processed the reads anew with MiXCR; each CDR3 protein has one entry. The sample carries around 360,000 distinct CDR3 sequences, nearly 35% recorded once. This sequence was found in a human donor in good health (CMV status not recorded). Some clones in this sample may be carry-over from other donors' samples. The material was cultured PBMCs, obtained from culture after CMV antigen stimulation.

The CDR3 DNA is TGTGCCAGCAGCGATAGCGGCTGGGAGAAGCAGTTCTTC. It encodes CASSDSGWEKQFF. This chain links TRBV14 with TRBJ2-1; weak D call: TRBD2 (6 bases). This CDR3 has 13 amino acids. Deletions cut 5 bases from V and 11 bases from J, with 16 bases between. Germline V CDR1 and CDR2: SGHDN, FVKESK.